Below are 26 T cell receptor beta chains sequenced from a single sample in a study of T cell responses to AZD1222 COVID-19 vaccine. Measured with immunoSEQ multiplex PCR; TCRdb has only the in-frame clones, and not every one. The sample holds approximately 110,000 clones, 85% to 90% seen once. This material consisted of peripheral blood, taken on day 0 of AZD1222 vaccination. The receptors were gathered from an adult in good health.

CDR3 amino acids: CASSPIAGGTKNIQYF. DNA of the CDR3: TGTGCCAGCAGTCCAATAGCGGGAGGAACCAAAAACATTCAGTACTTC. The chain uses TRBV28 and TRBJ2-4, with TRBD2 identical over 10 bases. Trimming at V came to 5 bases and at J to 2 bases, leaving 6 bases not matched to a gene. CDR1 is MDHEN, CDR2 SYDVKM, per germline. This CDR3 is 16 amino acids long.

V and J are TRBV7-8 and TRBJ1-5; no reliable D call. V lost 0 bases and J 3 bases, leaving 3 bases between the germline ends. CDR3 length equals 13 residues. The germline CDR1 and CDR2 sequences are SGHVS and FQNEAQ. For the CDR3, the DNA is TGTGCCAGCAGCTTAGCCAACAATCAGCCCCAGCATTTT. This codes for CASSLANNQPQHF.

The V gene is TRBV30, the J gene TRBJ2-7, with D perhaps matching TRBD2 (6 bases). Germline V gives CDR1 GTSNPN, CDR2 SVGIG (reference sequence). The CDR3 contains 11 residues. V was cut by 3 bases and J by 4 bases, with 7 bases left in between. The CDR3 sequence is CAWSGGYEQYF. Here the CDR3 DNA reads TGTGCCTGGAGCGGAGGGTACGAGCAGTACTTC.

The chain links TRBV6-5 to TRBJ2-2; D is unresolved. The CDR3 runs to 10 residues. Trimming took off 4 bases at V and 6 bases at J, with 0 bases between the two ends. Germline V gene data show CDR1 as MNHEY and CDR2 as SVGAGI. The CDR3 region has the DNA TGTGCCAGCAGTTCCGGGGAGCTGTTTTTT. This encodes CASSSGELFF.

The chain links TRBV9 to TRBJ1-3; D ambiguous. Per the germline V gene, CDR1 is SGDLS and CDR2 is YYNGEE. The CDR3 spans 15 residues. V lost 0 bases and J lost 3, with 10 bases in between. In nucleotides, the CDR3 is TGTGCCAGCAGCGTAGCTCCAGGAGTTGGAAACACCATATATTTT. It encodes CASSVAPGVGNTIYF.

The chain recombines TRBV10-1 with TRBJ2-1; TRBD2 might be the D (6 bases). This CDR3 has 13 amino acids. V lost 6 bases and J 8 bases, leaving 14 bases between the germline ends. Germline CDR1 is WNHNN and CDR2 is SYGVQD (reference sequence). The CDR3 nucleotides are TGCGCCAGCAGCCAAGGTGGGGGGTATGAGCAGTTCTTC. Protein product: CASSQGGGYEQFF.

In nucleotides, the CDR3 is TGTGCCACCTGGACAGGGAACACCGGGGAGCTGTTTTTT. As protein: CATWTGNTGELFF. J is TRBJ2-2 and V is TRBV6-5, with 7 bases identical to TRBD1. Germline loops: CDR1 MNHEY, CDR2 SVGAGI. The V segment lost 10 bases and the J segment 1 base; nucleotides outside the gene matches: 3. This CDR3 comprises 13 residues.

The chain has TRBV10-3 and TRBJ1-2, with a possible D match to TRBD1 (5 bases). CDR1 ENHRY and CDR2 SYGVKD come from the germline V gene. The CDR3 totals 13 residues. The V end lost 2 bases, the J end lost 8 bases, and 12 bases lay between the germline ends. CDR3: CAISETDGAGYTF. The CDR3 nucleotides are TGTGCCATCAGTGAGACCGACGGGGCGGGCTACACCTTC.

The rearrangement joins TRBV6-5 to TRBJ2-7; possibly TRBD1 for D (5 bases). The CDR3 runs to 14 residues. V lost 7 bases and J lost 4, with 17 bases in between. Germline V lookup: CDR1 MNHEY, CDR2 SVGAGI. The CDR3 sequence is CASTTPTGWYEQYF. The CDR3 coding sequence is TGTGCCAGCACAACCCCAACAGGCTGGTACGAGCAGTACTTC.

The chain is built from TRBV11-2 and TRBJ2-5, with D uncertain. Looked up from germline, CDR1 is SGHAT and CDR2 is FQNNGV. Trimming removed 5 bases at V and 0 bases at J, with 10 bases between. The CDR3 runs 14 residues. CDR3 sequence (DNA): TGTGCCAGCAGCCTTATGGGGTACCAAGAGACCCAGTACTTC. It encodes CASSLMGYQETQYF. Drawing the rest from reference TRBV11-2 and TRBJ2-5, the complete variable domain is EAGVAQSPRYKIIEKRQSVAFWCNPISGHATLYWYQQILGQGPKLLIQFQNNGVVDDSQLPKDRFSAERLKGVDSTLKIQPAKLEDSAVYLCASSLMGYQETQYFGPGTRLLVL.

The gene calls are TRBV28 and TRBJ1-2, with 7 bases aligning to TRBD1. CDR1 and CDR2 (germline): MDHEN, SYDVKM. Losses at the gene ends were 7 bases for V and 8 bases for J; bases not matched to a gene: 13. The CDR3 has 14 residues. CDR3 amino acids: CASTPGTAWGGYTF. The CDR3 coding sequence is TGTGCCAGCACACCCGGGACAGCCTGGGGAGGCTACACCTTC.

The chain links TRBV18 to TRBJ2-7; 8 bases map to TRBD1. Germline V gene sequence: CDR1 KGHSH, CDR2 LQKENI. CDR3 length equals 15 residues. Trimming took 6 bases from V and 0 from J; bases not matched to a gene: 7. CDR3 coding DNA: TGTGCCAGCTCTCCCGGACAGGGTTCCTCCTACGAGCAGTACTTC. Amino acids: CASSPGQGSSYEQYF.

V usage is TRBV25-1 and J usage is TRBJ1-3; D not resolved. CDR3 size: 15 residues. Germline CDR1 and CDR2: MGHDK and SYGVNS. V was cut by 6 bases and J by 0 bases, with 12 bases left in between. CDR3 sequence: CASSRGPYSGNTIYF. CDR3 DNA: TGTGCCAGCAGCCGAGGGCCCTACTCTGGAAACACCATATATTTT.

This sequence joins TRBV7-3 and TRBJ2-2, with D possibly being TRBD1 (5 bases). The CDR3 runs 18 residues. The V gene's germline CDR1 is SGHTA and CDR2 FQGTGA. The V gene lost 1 base and the J gene lost 1 base, with 16 bases spanning the gap. CDR3 protein: CASSLMVMQGGNTGELFF. CDR3 bases: TGTGCCAGCAGCTTAATGGTTATGCAGGGCGGGAACACCGGGGAGCTGTTTTTT.

By sample fraction, this clone is large. This chain links TRBV28 with TRBJ2-7; TRBD2 might be the D (5 bases). The CDR3 is 13 amino acids. Germline V lookup: CDR1 MDHEN, CDR2 SYDVKM. V was pared by 6 bases and J by 2 bases, with 11 bases between. This chain's CDR3 is CASRDPRAYEQYF. For the CDR3, the DNA is TGTGCCAGCAGAGACCCGAGGGCCTACGAGCAGTACTTC.

This chain uses TRBV6-5 with TRBJ1-6; D is unclear. Germline CDR1 reads MNHEY; CDR2 reads SVGAGI. The V gene lost 3 bases and the J gene lost 10 bases, with 10 bases spanning the gap. The CDR3 covers 13 residues. The CDR3 sequence is CASSYETSSPLHF. The CDR3 DNA is TGTGCCAGCAGTTATGAAACCTCCTCACCCCTCCACTTT.

The chain joins TRBV27 to TRBJ1-1, with 10 bases lining up with TRBD1. Germline V lookup: CDR1 MNHEY, CDR2 SMNVEV (reference sequence). V shed 7 bases and J 4 bases; nucleotides not matched to a gene: 12. The CDR3 runs 16 residues. This chain's CDR3 is CASTLDRGHWSTEAFF. The CDR3 DNA reads as TGTGCCAGCACCCTCGACAGGGGGCATTGGAGCACTGAAGCTTTCTTT.

The V and J genes are TRBV19 and TRBJ1-5; the D is unclear. Trimming pared 4 bases from V and 2 bases from J, leaving 9 bases between. Per germline, CDR1 LNHDA and CDR2 SQIVND (reference sequence). There are 14 residues in the CDR3. The CDR3 DNA reads TGTGCCAGTAGTAGGAGATCAGGCAATCAGCCCCAGCATTTT. Encoded protein: CASSRRSGNQPQHF.

The V gene is TRBV2, the J gene TRBJ2-1; TRBD2 matches 7 bases. The V gene end was trimmed by 11 bases and the J gene end by 7 bases; junction bases not matched to a gene: 8. The germline V gene encodes CDR1 SNHLY and CDR2 FYNNEI. The CDR3 loop spans 12 amino acids. The CDR3 loop is CASSGSRNEQFF. The CDR3 nucleotides are TGTGCCTCTAGCGGTTCTCGTAATGAGCAGTTCTTC.

This sequence joins TRBV10-3 and TRBJ2-3; D possibly corresponds to TRBD1 (6 bases). The CDR3 spans 14 residues. CDR1 and CDR2 from the germline V gene are ENHRY and SYGVKD. V was trimmed by 4 bases and J by 5 bases, leaving 13 bases between them. The CDR3 DNA reads TGTGCCATCAGTGCCGAACAGGGAAAAGATACGCAGTATTTT. Translating it yields CAISAEQGKDTQYF.

The chain links TRBV9 to TRBJ2-7; perhaps TRBD2 as D (5 bases). V was cut by 3 bases and J by 3 bases, with 10 bases left in between. The CDR3 has 13 amino acids. CDR1 is SGDLS, CDR2 YYNGEE, per germline. The CDR3 DNA sequence: TGTGCCAGCAGCGGAGGACTCTACTACGAGCAGTACTTC. This encodes CASSGGLYYEQYF.

V gene TRBV3-1 (or the pseudogene TRBV3-2) combines with J gene TRBJ2-7; D gene ambiguous. This CDR3 has 14 residues. The V gene lost 2 bases and the J gene lost 0 bases, with 8 bases spanning the gap. Germline V gene data show CDR1 as LGHDT and CDR2 as YNNKEL (reference sequence). The CDR3 region has the DNA TGTGCCAGCAGCCAAACCCAGGTCTCCTACGAGCAGTACTTC. It encodes CASSQTQVSYEQYF.

This clone was counted between two and nine times. The chain couples TRBV4-2 to TRBJ1-2; 8 bases agree with TRBD1. Germline V lookup: CDR1 LGHNA, CDR2 YNFKEQ. The V and J ends lost 3 bases and 2 bases, in that order; junction bases with no gene match: 8. The CDR3 is 16 amino acids. This CDR3 reads CASSQGKAGGNYGYTF. In DNA, the CDR3 is TGTGCCAGCAGCCAGGGAAAGGCAGGGGGCAACTATGGCTACACCTTC.

V usage is TRBV5-5 and J usage is TRBJ2-2; D may match TRBD1 or TRBD2 (6 bases each). The CDR3 has 15 residues. Germline CDR1 and CDR2: SGHKS and YYEKEE (reference sequence). With 0 bases removed from V and 4 bases from J, the gap between germline ends came to 10 bases. The CDR3 DNA is TGTGCCAGCAGCTTGGACGGGGGCGGCACCGGGGAGCTGTTTTTT. Translating gives CASSLDGGGTGELFF.

The chain has TRBV18 and TRBJ1-5, with TRBD1 as a possible D gene (6 bases). From germline, CDR1 is KGHSH and CDR2 LQKENI. V lost 2 bases to trimming and J lost 5 bases, with 19 bases between them. The CDR3 loop spans 17 amino acids. DNA of the CDR3: TGTGCCAGCTCACCAACCCTGGGCCAGGGGCCGTATCAGCCCCAGCATTTT. Translating it yields CASSPTLGQGPYQPQHF.

The V gene is TRBV7-9, the J gene TRBJ2-2, with unresolved D. The CDR3 covers 13 residues. The germline V and J ends were trimmed by 3 bases and 2 bases, with 4 bases remaining between them. Germline assignment: CDR1 SEHNR and CDR2 FQNEAQ (reference sequence). In nucleotides, the CDR3 is TGTGCCAGCAGCTTTGGCAACACCGGGGAGCTGTTTTTT. Translating gives CASSFGNTGELFF.